At least ten counts were recorded for the clone carrying this T cell receptor beta chain. Its antigen remains unidentified. The entry originates in a study of T cells after yellow fever vaccination. Study-wide points: Most clones from primary vaccination resurfaced after the booster (around 97% CD4, less than 90% CD8).

This CDR3 comprises 12 residues. Germline-derived CDR1 and CDR2 are DFQATT and SNEGSKA (reference sequence). V was cut by 5 bases and J by 1 base, with 6 bases left in between. MiXCR, applied by TCRdb to the 5' RACE reads, yields one record per CDR3 protein. The sample gives 27,000 or so distinct CDR3 sequences, 4% to 4.5% of which show up once; about half is in the top ten. Specimen: CD8+ T cells sorted from PBMCs, collected 5 days after the yellow fever booster vaccination. This TCR derives from a man aged 25 to 40 who received the YFV17D yellow fever vaccine. This chain links TRBV20-1 with TRBJ2-1; D may be TRBD2 (5 bases). The CDR3 loop is CSAWTSYNEQFF. In nucleotides, the CDR3 is TGCAGTGCTTGGACTTCCTACAATGAGCAGTTCTTC.